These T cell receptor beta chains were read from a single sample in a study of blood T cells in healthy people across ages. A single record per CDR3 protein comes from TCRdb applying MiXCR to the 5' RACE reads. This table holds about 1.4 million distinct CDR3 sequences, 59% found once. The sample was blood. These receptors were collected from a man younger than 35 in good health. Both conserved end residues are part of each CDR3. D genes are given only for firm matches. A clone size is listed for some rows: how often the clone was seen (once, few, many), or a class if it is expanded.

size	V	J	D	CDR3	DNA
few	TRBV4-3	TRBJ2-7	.	CASSQDPVYEQYF	TGCGCCAGCAGCCAAGATCCCGTTTACGAGCAGTACTTC
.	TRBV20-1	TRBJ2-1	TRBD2	CSAREIAGTYNEQFF	TGCAGTGCTAGGGAAATAGCGGGAACCTACAATGAGCAGTTCTTC
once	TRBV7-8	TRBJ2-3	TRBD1	CASSYPGQGPADTQYF	TGTGCCAGCAGTTATCCGGGACAGGGACCGGCAGATACGCAGTATTTT
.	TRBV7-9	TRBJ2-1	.	CASSLVRGPDNEQFF	TGTGCCAGCAGCTTAGTGAGGGGCCCGGACAATGAGCAGTTCTTC
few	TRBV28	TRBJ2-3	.	CASSYRLRDPEGDTQYF	TGTGCCAGCAGTTACCGCCTTCGGGACCCTGAGGGGGATACGCAGTATTTT
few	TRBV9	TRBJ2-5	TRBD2	CASSETSGEETQYF	TGTGCCAGCAGCGAGACTAGCGGGGAAGAGACCCAGTACTTC
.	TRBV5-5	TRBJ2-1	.	CASSHRDYESSYNEQFF	TGCGCCAGCAGCCACAGGGACTACGAGAGCTCCTACAATGAGCAGTTCTTC
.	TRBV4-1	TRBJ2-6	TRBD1	CASRPSNDRADHSGANVLTF	TGCGCCAGCAGACCCAGTAACGACAGGGCCGACCACTCTGGGGCCAACGTCCTGACTTTC
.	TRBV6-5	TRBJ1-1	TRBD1	CASSSPGRGRSWNTEAFF	TGTGCCAGCAGTTCCCCGGGCAGGGGGCGATCCTGGAACACTGAAGCTTTCTTT
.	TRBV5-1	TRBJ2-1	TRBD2	CASSLGLAGGHHEQFF	TGCGCCAGCAGCTTGGGGCTAGCGGGGGGGCACCATGAGCAGTTCTTC
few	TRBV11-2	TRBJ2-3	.	CASSPRPGSTDTQYF	TGTGCCAGCAGCCCCCGCCCGGGGAGCACAGATACGCAGTATTTT
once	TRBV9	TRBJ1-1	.	CASSANRARTEAFF	TGTGCCAGCAGCGCGAACAGGGCTCGCACTGAAGCTTTCTTT
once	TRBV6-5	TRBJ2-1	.	CASSYHQKFGNEQFF	TGTGCCAGCAGTTACCATCAAAAGTTTGGGAATGAGCAGTTCTTC
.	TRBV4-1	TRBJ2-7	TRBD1	CASSPSPRGLYEQYF	TGCGCCAGCAGCCCCTCACCCAGGGGGTTATACGAGCAGTACTTC